These 31 T cell receptor beta chains came from one sample sequenced in a study of blood T cell repertoires in COVID-19. Clones were read by immunoSEQ multiplex PCR, and TCRdb kept only the in-frame ones, dropping some. This table has over 200,000 clones, around four fifths appearing once. Sequenced input: peripheral blood. These receptors came from a man aged 40-55 years with active or convalescent COVID-19.

The DNA of the CDR3 is TGTGCCAGCAGCCTTAGACTCGGATCTGGGGCCAACGTCCTGACTTTC. The encoded protein is CASSLRLGSGANVLTF. The rearrangement uses TRBV11-2 and TRBJ2-6; D gene unclear. CDR1 SGHAT and CDR2 FQNNGV come from the germline V gene. This CDR3 region has 16 residues. The V and J ends lost 5 bases and 1 base respectively, with 12 bases between them.

The chain employs TRBV5-1 and TRBJ2-1; 10 positions agree with TRBD2. V dropped 0 bases and J dropped 4; count of bases not matched to a gene: 7. The CDR3 consists of 17 residues. Germline CDR1 SGHRS, CDR2 YFSETQ. In nucleotides, the CDR3 is TGCGCCAGCAGCTTGGCCCTAGCGGGGGTTGATTACAATGAGCAGTTCTTC. Residues: CASSLALAGVDYNEQFF.

This clone showed up just a few times. A much larger clone lies a single base off, so this may be a read error. Additional DNA sequences in this sample encode the identical CDR3. The chain links TRBV11-2 to TRBJ1-1; 9 bases line up with TRBD1. This CDR3 comprises 14 residues. Germline CDR1 and CDR2: SGHAT and FQNNGV. V lost 4 bases to trimming and J lost 2 bases; unmatched junction nucleotides: 2. In DNA, the CDR3 is TGTGCCAGCAGCTCGGGACAGGGTAACACTGAAGCTTTCTTT. Amino acid sequence: CASSSGQGNTEAFF.

The chain employs TRBV29-1 and TRBJ2-5; TRBD1 matches 9 bases. CDR1 is SQVTM, CDR2 ANQGSEA, per germline. The CDR3 runs 14 residues. After removal of 6 bases from V and 5 bases from J, the junction contained 10 bases not matched to a gene. In DNA form, the CDR3 reads TGCAGCGTGGAAACCTTACAGGGGGCGGAGACCCAGTACTTC. This codes for CSVETLQGAETQYF. The complete variable domain, with remaining parts taken from reference TRBV29-1 and TRBJ2-5, reads SAVISQKPSRDICQRGTSLTIQCQVDSQVTMMFWYRQQPGQSLTLIATANQGSEATYESGFVIDKFPISRPNLTFSTLTVSNMSPEDSSIYLCSVETLQGAETQYFGPGTRLLVL.

J is TRBJ2-1 and V is TRBV27; D is perhaps TRBD1 (5 bases). V was shortened by 3 bases and J by 1 base, with 10 bases between the two germline ends. Germline loops: CDR1 MNHEY, CDR2 SMNVEV (reference sequence). CDR3 size: 15 residues. The DNA of the CDR3 is TGTGCCAGCAGTTTGGACAAGGTATCCTACAATGAGCAGTTCTTC. This encodes CASSLDKVSYNEQFF.

The chain carries TRBV6-5 and TRBJ1-1, with no clear D. V was trimmed by 6 bases and J by 5 bases, leaving 13 bases between them. Germline values: CDR1 MNHEY, CDR2 SVGAGI. The CDR3 extends over 13 amino acids. The CDR3 region is CASRDPGRTEAFF. CDR3 bases: TGTGCCAGCAGGGACCCGGGAAGAACTGAAGCTTTCTTT.

The chain combines TRBV2 with TRBJ2-7; 7 bases are shared with TRBD1. Germline loops: CDR1 SNHLY, CDR2 FYNNEI. This CDR3 spans 15 amino acids. Trimming at V came to 8 bases and at J to 3 bases, leaving 13 bases not matched to a gene. In DNA form, the CDR3 reads TGTGCCAGCTTACCCGAGGGGACAGCCCACTACGAGCAGTACTTC. This encodes CASLPEGTAHYEQYF.

The chain has TRBV7-2 and TRBJ2-7, with a tentative D call TRBD1 (6 bases). The CDR3 extends over 14 amino acids. Trimming shortened V by 5 bases and J by 6 bases, and 17 bases separated the two germline ends. Germline CDR1 is SGHTA and CDR2 is FQGNSA. CDR3 DNA: TGTGCCAGCAGCCCTCCTACAGGGAAATCCGAGCAGTACTTC. Its translation: CASSPPTGKSEQYF.

This chain uses TRBV7-9 with TRBJ1-4; D ambiguous. Germline lookup yields CDR1 SEHNR and CDR2 FQNEAQ (reference sequence). Trimming left V 5 bases short and J 4 bases short, with 14 bases between. CDR3 length: 15 amino acids. This chain's CDR3 is CASSVPGVINEKLFF. The CDR3 DNA is TGTGCCAGCAGCGTTCCCGGGGTAATTAATGAAAAACTGTTTTTT.

The chain has TRBV5-1 and TRBJ1-3; a possible D gene is TRBD1 (5 bases). V was cut by 6 bases and J by 4 bases, with 17 bases left in between. The CDR3 has 15 amino acids. In germline, CDR1 is SGHRS, CDR2 YFSETQ. This CDR3 reads CASTIGVASGNTIYF. The CDR3, as DNA: TGCGCCAGCACCATAGGGGTTGCAAGCGGAAACACCATATATTTT.

The gene calls are TRBV19 and TRBJ2-7; D remains unclear. Trimming stripped 5 bases from V and 2 bases from J, with 10 bases between. The CDR3 consists of 13 residues. CDR1 is LNHDA, CDR2 SQIVND, per germline (reference sequence). The CDR3 spells CASSSKPTYEQYF. The CDR3 DNA sequence: TGTGCCAGTAGTTCCAAGCCCACCTACGAGCAGTACTTC.

The V gene is TRBV12-3 or TRBV12-4, the J gene TRBJ1-3; TRBD1 might be the D (6 bases). The CDR3 is made up of 13 amino acids. The ends were cut back, 11 bases at V and 3 bases at J, with 14 bases in the middle. This CDR3 is CAYTRTVGNTIYF. DNA for the CDR3: TGTGCCTACACCCGGACAGTTGGAAACACCATATATTTT.

This sequence joins TRBV7-2 and TRBJ1-1; TRBD1 matches at 7 bases. The CDR3 consists of 15 residues. Unmatched junction bases numbered 11, after V lost 5 bases and J lost 5 bases. Germline CDR1 and CDR2: SGHTA and FQGNSA. The DNA for the CDR3 is TGTGCCAGCAGCCGGACTCTGGGGACAGATACTGAAGCTTTCTTT. Protein product: CASSRTLGTDTEAFF.

This chain uses TRBV7-9 with TRBJ1-1; no clear D gene. CDR1 and CDR2 from the germline V gene are SEHNR and FQNEAQ (reference sequence). CDR3 length: 13 amino acids. V was trimmed by 2 bases and J by 1 base, leaving 5 bases between them. The CDR3 DNA is TGTGCCAGCAGCTTACGGTGGAACACTGAAGCTTTCTTT. Amino acid sequence: CASSLRWNTEAFF.

The chain recombines TRBV5-4 with TRBJ2-1; TRBD2 might be the D (5 bases). The CDR3 contains 13 residues. Deletions cut 0 bases from V and 9 bases from J, with 10 bases between. Germline-derived CDR1 and CDR2 are SGHNT and YYREEE (reference sequence). The CDR3 sequence is CASSLVLGLEQFF. CDR3 nucleotides: TGTGCCAGCAGCTTGGTACTAGGCCTTGAGCAGTTCTTC.

The sample holds one count of this clone. V is TRBV19 and J is TRBJ1-5; TRBD1 agrees at 8 bases. The CDR3 has 16 amino acids. Trimming at V came to 4 bases and at J to 1 base, leaving 6 bases not matched to a gene. Germline V gives CDR1 LNHDA, CDR2 SQIVND (reference sequence). Written as DNA, the CDR3 is TGTGCCAGTAGTACTACAGGGGGGTCGAGCAATCAGCCCCAGCATTTT. It translates to CASSTTGGSSNQPQHF.

This clone was detected a few times. The rearrangement joins TRBV19 to TRBJ2-7, with D maybe TRBD1 (5 bases). CDR3 length: 17 residues. Germline V gene lookup returns CDR1 LNHDA and CDR2 SQIVND (reference sequence). With 4 bases removed from V and 0 bases from J, the gap between germline ends came to 19 bases. The CDR3, as DNA: TGTGCCAGTAGTAGACGATCAGGGTCCCAAACCTCCTACGAGCAGTACTTC. This encodes CASSRRSGSQTSYEQYF.

The chain combines TRBV30 with TRBJ1-5, with TRBD1 matching 10 bases. This CDR3 region has 14 residues. Trimming cost V 3 bases and J 3 bases; bases outside gene matches: 2. Germline V gene data show CDR1 as GTSNPN and CDR2 as SVGIG (reference sequence). Here the CDR3 DNA reads TGTGCCTGGAGGGGACAGGGGAACAATCAGCCCCAGCATTTT. Translation: CAWRGQGNNQPQHF.

DNA of the CDR3: TGTGCCAGCAGTTTAGGGTTTGGCGGGAGGGCCTCGCACAGGTTCGAGCAGTACTTC. It is translated as CASSLGFGGRASHRFEQYF. This chain uses TRBV28 with TRBJ2-7; TRBD2 matches at 9 bases. The CDR3 extends over 19 amino acids. J lost 6 bases, V lost 2 bases, and 20 bases had no gene match. The germline V gene has CDR1 MDHEN and CDR2 SYDVKM.

The V call is TRBV5-1, the J call TRBJ1-4; 7 nucleotides line up with TRBD1. The CDR3 covers 15 residues. J lost 5 bases, V lost 0 bases, and 4 bases had no gene match. Germline V gene sequence: CDR1 SGHRS, CDR2 YFSETQ. CDR3 sequence: CASSLGGGLNEKLFF. The DNA of the CDR3 is TGCGCCAGCAGCTTGGGAGGGGGCCTAAATGAAAAACTGTTTTTT.

J is TRBJ1-1 and V is TRBV19; a possible D gene is TRBD1 (6 bases). From germline, CDR1 is LNHDA and CDR2 SQIVND (reference sequence). The CDR3 is made up of 15 amino acids. V was shortened by 8 bases and J by 1 base, with 17 bases between the two germline ends. CDR3 nucleotides: TGTGCCAGTTCCCGACGCGGCAGGGGGAACACTGAAGCTTTCTTT. Its translation: CASSRRGRGNTEAFF.

This chain joins TRBV30 and TRBJ2-3; D is possibly TRBD1 (5 bases). V was cut by 0 bases and J by 6 bases, with 7 bases left in between. The V gene's germline CDR1 is GTSNPN and CDR2 SVGIG (reference sequence). The CDR3 contains 12 residues. DNA of the CDR3: TGTGCCTGGAGTGTAAAGGGGGATACGCAGTATTTT. Its protein product is CAWSVKGDTQYF.

This clone appeared a few times. The chain joins TRBV9 to TRBJ2-3, with TRBD2 matching 12 bases. Trimming cost V 3 bases and J 4 bases; bases outside gene matches: 6. The CDR3 sequence is 16 residues long. CDR1 and CDR2 (germline): SGDLS, YYNGEE. The CDR3, as DNA: TGTGCCAGCAGCGCGACTAGCGGGAGAGTGTCAGATACGCAGTATTTT. It yields the protein CASSATSGRVSDTQYF.

The V call is TRBV4-3, the J call TRBJ1-2, with D possibly being TRBD1 (6 bases). V dropped 5 bases and J dropped 4 bases, with 11 bases sitting between them. Germline CDR1 is LGHNA and CDR2 is YSLEER. The CDR3 has 13 amino acids. The CDR3 protein is CASSVGGGYGYTF. The DNA of the CDR3 is TGCGCCAGCAGCGTAGGGGGGGGCTATGGCTACACCTTC.

The sample holds a few counts of this clone. The CDR3 DNA reads TGTGCCAGCAGTGAAGAACTGCGGGGTCTCCCAGGGAATGAGCAGTTCTTC. It specifies CASSEELRGLPGNEQFF. The genes are TRBV6-1 and TRBJ2-1; D possibly corresponds to TRBD2 (6 bases). V gave up 1 base and J gave up 7 bases, with 20 bases separating them. Per germline, CDR1 MNHNS and CDR2 SASEGT. The CDR3 runs 17 residues.

The chain joins TRBV3-1 (or the pseudogene TRBV3-2) to TRBJ1-2; D gene unclear. Deletions cut 1 base from V and 8 bases from J, with 8 bases between. Germline CDR1 reads LGHDT; CDR2 reads YNNKEL (reference sequence). This CDR3 has 12 amino acids. The CDR3 loop is CASSQAAGGYTF. The CDR3 DNA is TGTGCCAGCAGCCAAGCAGCGGGAGGCTACACCTTC.

This clone was seen only a few times. V and J are TRBV13 and TRBJ2-7, with a weak D call TRBD2 (5 bases). Germline lookup yields CDR1 PRHDT and CDR2 FYEKMQ (reference sequence). The CDR3 spans 15 residues. Trimming took 0 bases from V and 1 from J, leaving 10 bases between them. The DNA of the CDR3 is TGTGCCAGCAGCTTAGGCTCTAGCAGGTCCTACGAGCAGTACTTC. Its translation: CASSLGSSRSYEQYF.

This chain connects TRBV30 to TRBJ1-1; D is possibly TRBD1 (6 bases). Germline V CDR1 and CDR2: GTSNPN, SVGIG (reference sequence). This CDR3 is built from 13 residues. The V end was cut by 3 bases, the J end by 4 bases, with 12 bases between. The chain's CDR3 is CAWSRQVATEAFF. Written as DNA, the CDR3 is TGTGCCTGGAGCCGACAGGTAGCCACTGAAGCTTTCTTT.

J is TRBJ2-1 and V is TRBV6-5; 9 bases align to TRBD2. J gave up 3 bases and V 0 bases, and 3 bases lay outside the gene matches. This CDR3 region has 16 residues. Germline CDR1 and CDR2: MNHEY and SVGAGI. The CDR3 reads CASSYSWRGGYNEQFF. In DNA, the CDR3 is TGTGCCAGCAGTTACTCTTGGCGGGGGGGCTACAATGAGCAGTTCTTC.

The chain joins TRBV6-1 to TRBJ1-6; D perhaps matches TRBD1 (6 bases). The germline V gene has CDR1 MNHNS and CDR2 SASEGT. The CDR3 spans 15 residues. V shed 1 base and J shed 7 bases, with 11 bases lying between them. CDR3: CASSEVPGQNSPLHF. Here the CDR3 DNA reads TGTGCCAGCAGTGAAGTGCCGGGACAAAATTCACCCCTCCACTTT.

The table lists this clone with a count of one. This rearrangement joins TRBV5-1 to TRBJ2-4; no clear D gene. The V end was cut by 0 bases, the J end by 7 bases, with 8 bases between. CDR1 and CDR2 (germline): SGHRS, YFSETQ. The CDR3 runs to 13 residues. In DNA form, the CDR3 reads TGCGCCAGCAGCTTGGAACCAGGCAACATTCAGTACTTC. This gives the protein CASSLEPGNIQYF.